Each of the 11 T cell receptor beta chains below was sequenced from the same sample in a study of blood T cell repertoires in COVID-19. This table comes from immunoSEQ multiplex PCR, and its TCRdb copy is limited to in-frame clones, with some not included. The sample carries about 40,000 clones, about 82% recorded once. The sample was peripheral blood. The receptor set was obtained from a man older than 75 with active or convalescent COVID-19.

The rearrangement joins TRBV9 to TRBJ2-5, with TRBD2 identical over 8 bases. The CDR3 is made up of 16 amino acids. Germline V lookup: CDR1 SGDLS, CDR2 YYNGEE. V lost 0 bases and J lost 2; bases outside the gene matches: 6. The CDR3: CASSVGTSGIQETQYF. DNA of the CDR3: TGTGCCAGCAGCGTAGGTACTAGCGGAATACAAGAGACCCAGTACTTC.

The rearrangement uses TRBV29-1 and TRBJ2-5; no clear D. CDR1 is SQVTM, CDR2 ANQGSEA, per germline. Trimming took 0 bases from V and 2 from J, leaving 7 bases between them. This CDR3 contains 13 residues. The CDR3: CSVEETQQETQYF. In nucleotides, the CDR3 is TGCAGCGTTGAAGAGACTCAACAAGAGACCCAGTACTTC.

The chain has TRBV15 and TRBJ1-1, with D maybe TRBD1 (5 bases). V lost 2 bases to trimming and J lost 4 bases, with 8 bases between them. From germline, CDR1 is LNHNV and CDR2 YYDKDF (reference sequence). This CDR3 has 13 residues. The CDR3 DNA follows: TGTGCCACCAGCAGATATAGGGGCACTGAAGCTTTCTTT. It encodes CATSRYRGTEAFF.

This clone was picked up one time. The V gene is TRBV12-3 or TRBV12-4, the J gene TRBJ2-5; D might be TRBD1 (5 bases). V lost 6 bases and J lost 4, with 9 bases in between. The CDR3 consists of 12 residues. The CDR3 protein is CASRGAPETQYF. CDR3 DNA sequence: TGTGCCAGCAGAGGGGCCCCAGAGACCCAGTACTTC.

The V gene is TRBV15, the J gene TRBJ1-2; 10 nucleotides match TRBD1. This CDR3 is 15 amino acids long. Germline assignment: CDR1 LNHNV and CDR2 YYDKDF (reference sequence). The ends lost 4 bases at V and 8 bases at J; junction bases unmatched: 10. Written as DNA, the CDR3 is TGTGCCACCAGCACGACAGGGGGCGGTGTGAGGGGCTACACCTTC. This sequence encodes CATSTTGGGVRGYTF.

The chain links TRBV4-1 to TRBJ2-1; tentative D call: TRBD1 (5 bases). Per germline, CDR1 MGHRA and CDR2 YSYEKL. The length of the CDR3 is 16 residues. With 4 bases removed from V and 2 bases from J, the gap between germline ends came to 15 bases. The CDR3, as DNA: TGCGCCAGCAGCCTCTTGCTAGGGGCCACCTACAATGAGCAGTTCTTC. Its protein is CASSLLLGATYNEQFF.

This sequence joins TRBV7-9 and TRBJ1-3; 7 positions match TRBD1. Germline V gene lookup returns CDR1 SEHNR and CDR2 FQNEAQ (reference sequence). Trimming took 5 bases from V and 6 from J; bases not matched to a gene: 7. The CDR3 is 14 amino acids. The CDR3 here is CASSRGTEQNTIYF. CDR3 nucleotides: TGTGCCAGCAGCCGGGGGACAGAGCAAAACACCATATATTTT.

The V gene is TRBV29-1, the J gene TRBJ1-1; 7 nucleotides agree with TRBD1. The CDR3 sequence is 15 residues long. Germline V gives CDR1 SQVTM, CDR2 ANQGSEA. V lost 4 bases and J lost 2; bases outside the gene matches: 10. DNA of the CDR3: TGCAGCGTTGTGAAAGCCGGGACAGCCAACACTGAAGCTTTCTTT. Translation: CSVVKAGTANTEAFF.

V gene TRBV19 combines with J gene TRBJ1-1; D is perhaps TRBD1 (5 bases). Germline V lookup: CDR1 LNHDA, CDR2 SQIVND (reference sequence). This CDR3 spans 14 amino acids. Deletions cut 3 bases from V and 1 base from J, with 9 bases between. CDR3 loop: CASSIGAGNTEAFF. Written as DNA, the CDR3 is TGTGCCAGTAGTATTGGGGCTGGGAACACTGAAGCTTTCTTT.

V and J are TRBV7-9 and TRBJ2-7; a weak D match, TRBD1 (6 bases). CDR1 and CDR2 from the germline V gene are SEHNR and FQNEAQ (reference sequence). V was cut by 4 bases and J by 4 bases, with 20 bases left in between. This CDR3 region has 16 residues. The CDR3 coding sequence is TGTGCCAGCAGCTCCCCCCTCCAGACAGGAAGGTACGAGCAGTACTTC. Its protein product is CASSSPLQTGRYEQYF.

The genes are TRBV27 and TRBJ2-7; D gene uncertain. The germline V gene encodes CDR1 MNHEY and CDR2 SMNVEV (reference sequence). This CDR3 contains 13 residues. With 7 bases removed from V and 3 bases from J, the gap between germline ends came to 13 bases. CDR3 amino acids: CASTNPLSYEQYF. DNA for the CDR3: TGTGCCAGCACTAATCCGCTTAGCTACGAGCAGTACTTC.